Below are 23 T cell receptor beta chains sequenced from a single sample in a study of blood T cell repertoires in COVID-19 (dated by TCRdb to the early 2020s). The library was produced with the immunoSEQ multiplex PCR assay. The clones in this table, taken by TCRdb from immuneACCESS, are in-frame only. Not every clone is retained; where verified, under half of the shortfall comes from an unresolved V gene, and the cause of the rest is unknown. The sample has 400,000 or so clones on record, more than 85% of them singletons. 3% of the sample comes from the top ten. Sequencing was performed on peripheral blood. The receptors were gathered from a human donor in a cohort sampled during active COVID-19.

This clone was seen only a few times. V usage is TRBV7-9 and J usage is TRBJ1-1; 9 bases are a match to TRBD1. CDR3 size: 16 residues. The junction had 12 bases not matched to a gene; V was cut back by 6 bases and J by 4 bases. The germline V gene has CDR1 SEHNR and CDR2 FQNEAQ (reference sequence). The CDR3 sequence: CASSSDRGRLVTEAFF. The DNA of the CDR3 is TGTGCCAGCAGTTCTGACAGGGGGAGGCTGGTCACTGAAGCTTTCTTT. Variable domain in full (rest from reference TRBV7-9 and TRBJ1-1): DTGVSQNPRHKITKRGQNVTFRCDPISEHNRLYWYRQTLGQGPEFLTYFQNEAQLEKSRLLSDRFSAERPKGSFSTLEIQRTEQGDSAMYLCASSSDRGRLVTEAFFGQGTRLTVV.

The chain uses TRBV6-6 and TRBJ2-7; no clear D gene. The germline CDR1 and CDR2 sequences are MNHNY and SVGAGI (reference sequence). CDR3 length equals 13 residues. Trimming removed 0 bases from V and 3 bases from J, with 6 bases in between. CDR3 protein: CASSYSTGYEQYF. CDR3 coding DNA: TGTGCCAGCAGTTACTCGACGGGCTACGAGCAGTACTTC.

J is TRBJ2-7 and V is TRBV27; the D gene is possibly TRBD1 (6 bases). The V and J ends lost 5 bases and 1 base respectively, with 18 bases between them. This CDR3 has 16 residues. Looked up from germline, CDR1 is MNHEY and CDR2 is SMNVEV (reference sequence). CDR3 protein: CASSELDGRGSYEQYF. CDR3 coding DNA: TGTGCCAGCAGTGAACTGGACGGCAGGGGTTCCTACGAGCAGTACTTC.

This clone has only one observation. This sequence joins TRBV6-5 and TRBJ1-1; 9 nucleotides line up with TRBD1. After removal of 1 base from V and 4 bases from J, the junction contained 7 bases not matched to a gene. The CDR3 contains 16 residues. Germline assignment: CDR1 MNHEY and CDR2 SVGAGI. The CDR3 protein is CASSYFRTGVGTEAFF. The CDR3 DNA is TGTGCCAGCAGTTACTTTCGGACAGGGGTAGGCACTGAAGCTTTCTTT.

This chain links TRBV11-3 with TRBJ2-3; perhaps TRBD1 as D (6 bases). The CDR3 is made up of 16 amino acids. Germline CDR1 SGHNT, CDR2 YENEEA. V dropped 5 bases and J dropped 5 bases, with 20 bases sitting between them. CDR3 residues: CASSPGRGGVGDTQYF. The DNA of the CDR3 is TGTGCCAGCAGCCCCGGCAGGGGCGGCGTCGGAGATACGCAGTATTTT.

J is TRBJ2-3 and V is TRBV6-5; D might be TRBD1 (5 bases). Between the trimmed V and J ends, which lost 6 bases and 4 bases, there was a span of 14 bases. This CDR3 contains 14 residues. The germline V gene encodes CDR1 MNHEY and CDR2 SVGAGI. CDR3 loop: CASSGPWGADTQYF. CDR3 nucleotide sequence: TGTGCCAGCAGCGGGCCCTGGGGCGCAGATACGCAGTATTTT.

The V call is TRBV24-1, the J call TRBJ1-1, with D possibly being TRBD1 (5 bases). The V gene's germline CDR1 is KGHDR and CDR2 SFDVKD. CDR3 length equals 13 residues. V shed 9 bases and J shed 7 bases, with 17 bases lying between them. Written as DNA, the CDR3 is TGTGCCACCCATCCCCGGACACAGCGTGAAGCTTTCTTT. Encoded protein: CATHPRTQREAFF.

In DNA form, the CDR3 reads TGTGCCAGCAGCTTTAATGGGGCATTGAGCTCACCCCTCCACTTT. It encodes CASSFNGALSSPLHF. The J gene is TRBJ1-6, the V gene TRBV5-8, with D perhaps matching TRBD1 (5 bases). V was clipped by 2 bases and J by 10 bases, with 16 bases between them. The CDR3 totals 15 residues. Looked up from germline, CDR1 is SGHTS and CDR2 is YDEGEE.

V and J are TRBV5-5 and TRBJ2-2; D is possibly TRBD2 (6 bases). V lost 2 bases to trimming and J lost 1 base, with 15 bases between them. The germline V gene has CDR1 SGHKS and CDR2 YYEKEE (reference sequence). This CDR3 has 17 residues. DNA of the CDR3: TGTGCCAGCAGCTTTTCCCCTGTGCGGGAGAACACCGGGGAGCTGTTTTTT. Encoded protein: CASSFSPVRENTGELFF.

J is TRBJ2-2 and V is TRBV30; 8 bases fit TRBD1. With V trimmed by 3 bases and J by 1 base, 1 base remained unmatched. The CDR3 runs 14 residues. Germline values: CDR1 GTSNPN, CDR2 SVGIG (reference sequence). The CDR3 protein is CAWRTGVNTGELFF. The DNA for the CDR3 is TGTGCCTGGAGGACAGGGGTGAACACCGGGGAGCTGTTTTTT.

This rearrangement joins TRBV18 to TRBJ1-4, with a tentative D call TRBD1 (5 bases). V lost 2 bases, J lost 7 bases, and 14 bases lay in between. Germline loops: CDR1 KGHSH, CDR2 LQKENI. This CDR3 comprises 15 residues. The CDR3 DNA sequence: TGTGCCAGCTCACCATTGGCTCCTAGGGGTGAAAAACTGTTTTTT. Protein sequence: CASSPLAPRGEKLFF.

In regard to this clone: Other DNA variants within this sample encode the same CDR3. CDR3 nucleotide sequence: TGTGCCAGCAGCTTCGGACAGGGGGACTATGGCTACACCTTC. Translated, it gives CASSFGQGDYGYTF. The V and J genes are TRBV7-9 and TRBJ1-2; 10 positions match TRBD1. Germline values: CDR1 SEHNR, CDR2 FQNEAQ (reference sequence). The ends lost 3 bases at V and 3 bases at J; junction bases unmatched: 1. The CDR3 consists of 14 residues.

The chain carries TRBV6-1 and TRBJ2-5, with 10 positions matching TRBD1. V lost 0 bases and J lost 5; bases outside the gene matches: 9. The length of the CDR3 is 17 residues. Per the germline V gene, CDR1 is MNHNS and CDR2 is SASEGT. The CDR3 sequence: CASSEAMGQGYVETQYF. CDR3 coding DNA: TGTGCCAGCAGTGAAGCAATGGGACAGGGGTATGTGGAGACCCAGTACTTC.

This chain uses TRBV9 with TRBJ1-2, with 7 bases fitting TRBD1. This CDR3 region has 16 residues. Looked up from germline, CDR1 is SGDLS and CDR2 is YYNGEE. V lost 2 bases, J lost 2 bases, and 9 bases stayed unmatched. The CDR3 bases are TGTGCCAGCAGCGTTAACAGGGGAAGAGAAAACTATGGCTACACCTTC. This codes for CASSVNRGRENYGYTF.

The genes are TRBV28 and TRBJ1-2; the D gene is possibly TRBD1 (5 bases). Per the germline V gene, CDR1 is MDHEN and CDR2 is SYDVKM. Trimming removed 7 bases from V and 4 bases from J, with 25 bases in between. CDR3 length: 17 amino acids. The CDR3 sequence: CASTPPVVGPTSYGYTF. CDR3 sequence (DNA): TGTGCCAGCACCCCCCCGGTGGTGGGGCCCACCTCCTATGGCTACACCTTC.

The rearrangement links TRBV19 to TRBJ1-5; weak D call: TRBD1 (6 bases). Looked up from germline, CDR1 is LNHDA and CDR2 is SQIVND (reference sequence). The V and J ends lost 3 bases and 6 bases respectively, with 9 bases between them. The CDR3 covers 13 residues. CDR3 loop: CASSILQGQPQHF. CDR3 bases: TGTGCCAGTAGTATCCTACAGGGTCAGCCCCAGCATTTT.

The V call is TRBV15, the J call TRBJ2-6, with D unresolved. The germline CDR1 and CDR2 sequences are LNHNV and YYDKDF (reference sequence). V was pared by 0 bases and J by 0 bases, with 9 bases between. CDR3 size: 17 residues. The DNA of the CDR3 is TGTGCCACCAGCAGAGACAACATCCGCTCTGGGGCCAACGTCCTGACTTTC. This gives the protein CATSRDNIRSGANVLTF.

The chain recombines TRBV30 with TRBJ2-7; D is possibly TRBD1 (6 bases). V was cut by 4 bases and J by 6 bases, with 19 bases left in between. The germline V gene has CDR1 GTSNPN and CDR2 SVGIG (reference sequence). The CDR3 consists of 14 residues. The CDR3 protein is CAWTSGDWTGEQYF. The DNA for the CDR3 is TGTGCCTGGACATCAGGGGATTGGACGGGCGAGCAGTACTTC.

This chain connects TRBV2 to TRBJ2-3; a weak D match, TRBD2 (6 bases). This CDR3 contains 16 residues. The germline CDR1 and CDR2 sequences are SNHLY and FYNNEI. Trimming took off 0 bases at V and 2 bases at J, with 12 bases between the two ends. CDR3 loop: CASSEAGGLYTDTQYF. As DNA, the CDR3 is TGTGCCAGCAGTGAAGCGGGGGGTTTATACACAGATACGCAGTATTTT.

The chain is built from TRBV3-1 (or the pseudogene TRBV3-2) and TRBJ2-7; D may be TRBD1 (5 bases). In germline, CDR1 is LGHDT, CDR2 YNNKEL (reference sequence). The CDR3 totals 14 residues. Between the trimmed V and J ends, which lost 2 bases and 0 bases, there was a span of 8 bases. For the CDR3, the DNA is TGTGCCAGCAGCCAATCCAGGGTCTCCTACGAGCAGTACTTC. Protein sequence: CASSQSRVSYEQYF.

The chain is built from TRBV7-3 and TRBJ2-1; TRBD2 aligns across 10 bases. V was pared by 0 bases and J by 12 bases, with 8 bases of the junction left unmatched. CDR3 length: 15 residues. Germline V gene lookup returns CDR1 SGHTA and CDR2 FQGTGA. CDR3 DNA sequence: TGTGCCAGCAGCTTAACGGTAGCGGGAGGATCGGGGCAGTTCTTC. Translated: CASSLTVAGGSGQFF.

The chain couples TRBV11-2 to TRBJ1-6; D is undetermined. The CDR3 is 14 amino acids. V was shortened by 4 bases and J by 4 bases, with 8 bases between the two germline ends. Germline loops: CDR1 SGHAT, CDR2 FQNNGV. The DNA of the CDR3 is TGTGCCAGCAGCTCCAGCGGGTATAATTCACCCCTCCACTTT. It is translated as CASSSSGYNSPLHF.

In this sample, this clone turned up once. V and J are TRBV5-1 and TRBJ2-2; D might be TRBD2 (5 bases). CDR1 and CDR2 (germline): SGHRS, YFSETQ. This CDR3 has 15 residues. The V and J ends lost 2 bases and 4 bases respectively, with 12 bases between them. Here the CDR3 reads CASSFRGLGTGELFF. In DNA form, the CDR3 reads TGCGCCAGCAGCTTTCGGGGTCTGGGCACCGGGGAGCTGTTTTTT.